Shown below are 21 T cell receptor beta chains from a single sample sequenced in a study of tumor and adjacent non-tumor tissue in lung cancer. RNA was extracted from bulk tissue without any cell sorting. The normal lung tissue was taken more than 3 cm from the tumor edge. TCRbeta libraries were built with three rounds of nested PCR, modified from ARM-PCR. Each CDR3 protein gets one entry after TCRdb re-called the multiplex PCR reads with MiXCR. Of approximately 62,000 distinct CDR3 sequences listed, more than 55% are singletons. Sequenced: distant non-tumor lung tissue. The source of these receptors is a man in his 70s with non-small cell lung cancer.

A remark on this clonotype: This is likely a read error, given that the CDR3 carries no conserved phenylalanine or tryptophan at its end. The DNA is left out, because the CDR3 cannot be placed on it with certainty; the CDR3 is given as TCRdb lists it. The chain carries TRBV29-1 and TRBJ2-1; the table gives TRBD2 as D, unverified against the DNA. The CDR3 spans 15 residues, counting both ends. CDR1 SQVTM and CDR2 ANQGSEA come from the germline V gene. The CDR3 region is CSVPGGRSRGWEHFS.

This clonotype showed up many times. The V call is TRBV12-3 or TRBV12-4, the J call TRBJ2-5, with TRBD1 identical over 10 bases. V gave up 8 bases and J gave up 9 bases; unmatched junction bases: 18. This CDR3 has 16 amino acids. CDR3 DNA sequence: TGTGCCAGCCTCGGACAGGGGGACCACCAACAGGGGTCCCAGTACTTC. This gives the protein CASLGQGDHQQGSQYF.

Concerning this clonotype itself: Since the CDR3 does not end with the conserved phenylalanine or tryptophan, this likely comes from a read error. The genes are TRBV11-2 and TRBJ2-2; D may correspond to TRBD1 or TRBD2 (5 bases each). From germline, CDR1 is SGHAT and CDR2 FQNNGV. The CDR3 contains 18 residues. CDR3 sequence reads: CASSPVELGRYVTGALFS. In nucleotides, the CDR3 is TGTGCCAGCAGCCCCGTCGAGCTGGGGCGTTACGTCACCGGGGCGCTGTTTTCT.

Of note for this clonotype: Its ends do not fully match the called genes, so a read error is possible. This chain joins TRBV20-1 and TRBJ2-1; D is perhaps TRBD2 (6 bases). The CDR3 loop spans 13 amino acids. The germline V gene encodes CDR1 DFQATT and CDR2 SNEGSKA (reference sequence). The CDR3 DNA reads as TGTAGTGCTAGGGAGCGGGCGGGCAATGAGCAGTTCTTC. This translates into CSARERAGNEQFF.

A word on this clonotype: An end of the junction does not agree with germline; a read error may underlie this. The chain joins TRBV5-6 to TRBJ1-1; no reliable D call. The V gene's germline CDR1 is SGHDT and CDR2 YYEEEE. This CDR3 region has 12 residues. This CDR3 reads CASSLANTQAFF. The CDR3 DNA follows: TGTGCCAGCAGCTTGGCCAACACTCAAGCTTTCTTT.

This clonotype was recorded many times. The chain uses TRBV10-3 and TRBJ2-1, with D maybe TRBD1 (6 bases). CDR1 is ENHRY and CDR2 is SYGVKD in the germline V gene. This CDR3 region has 15 residues. Deletions cut 2 bases from V and 8 bases from J, with 16 bases between. The CDR3 loop is CAISEPSRGEHEQFF. In nucleotides, the CDR3 is TGTGCCATCAGTGAGCCGTCCAGGGGTGAGCATGAGCAGTTCTTC.

A few counts support this clonotype. At one of its ends the junction is not consistent with the germline gene, which may arise from a read error. Here the CDR3 reads CSARLADSQYF. DNA for the CDR3: TGCAGTGCTCGACTAGCAGATTCGCAGTATTTT. The rearrangement uses TRBV20-1 and TRBJ2-3; TRBD2 matches 7 bases. The germline CDR1 and CDR2 sequences are DFQATT and SNEGSKA (reference sequence). The CDR3 covers 11 residues.

Comment on this clonotype: A clone one base away is much larger, so this may be a read error. This chain connects TRBV6-2 or TRBV6-3 to TRBJ2-3; D possibly matches TRBD1 or TRBD2 (5 bases each). CDR3 size: 14 residues. V was trimmed by 8 bases and J by 1 base, leaving 13 bases between them. The germline CDR1 and CDR2 sequences are MNHEY and SVGEGT. CDR3 in amino acids: CASSRGVRTDTQYF. CDR3 nucleotides: TGTGCCAGCTCTAGAGGGGTACGCACAGATACGCAGTATTTT.

Details on this clonotype: No conserved phenylalanine or tryptophan ends this CDR3, so it is likely a read error. The chain combines TRBV7-8 with TRBJ2-3; possibly TRBD1 or TRBD2 for D (5 bases each). This CDR3 is 16 amino acids long. Germline CDR1 reads SGHVS; CDR2 reads FQNEAQ. V lost 4 bases to trimming and J lost 2 bases, with 16 bases between them. The CDR3 region is CASSSGPGFPTDTQYL. The CDR3 DNA is TGTGCCAGCAGCTCGGGACCAGGGTTCCCCACAGATACGCAGTATTTA.

As to this clonotype: Since no conserved phenylalanine or tryptophan closes the CDR3, a read error is the likely cause. No DNA is shown, since the ends of the CDR3 on it are uncertain; the CDR3 is the one TCRdb lists. This rearrangement joins TRBV11-2 to TRBJ2-1; TRBD2 reflects the table's D call only, with no check against the DNA. Germline CDR1 reads SGHAT; CDR2 reads FQNNGV. A total of 15 residues make up the CDR3, ends included. The CDR3 region is CASRLVVGSYNEQFS.

This clonotype has at least ten counts. This chain links TRBV11-2 with TRBJ1-1, with a tentative D call TRBD1 (5 bases). V gave up 6 bases and J gave up 1 base, with 9 bases separating them. The CDR3 runs 13 residues. Germline assignment: CDR1 SGHAT and CDR2 FQNNGV. Here the CDR3 reads CASRRTGNTEAFF. The CDR3 DNA sequence: TGTGCCAGCAGAAGAACAGGGAACACTGAAGCTTTCTTT.

V and J are TRBV20-1 and TRBJ2-1, with D perhaps matching TRBD2 (5 bases). CDR3 size: 15 residues. V was trimmed by 6 bases and J by 8 bases, leaving 23 bases between them. Germline CDR1 is DFQATT and CDR2 is SNEGSKA (reference sequence). CDR3 sequence (DNA): TGCAGTGCCCGCCCCCCCACTAGTTTAGAAGATGAGCAGTTCTTC. Translation gives CSARPPTSLEDEQFF.

Details on this clonotype: A much larger clone differs from this one at a single base, so this may be a read error. The chain joins TRBV10-2 to TRBJ2-7; possible D gene TRBD2, 5 bases. CDR3 length: 12 residues. The germline V gene has CDR1 WSHSY and CDR2 SAAADI. The CDR3 region is CTSSASGDEQYF. The CDR3 DNA is TGCACCAGCAGTGCTTCCGGGGACGAGCAGTACTTC.

About this clonotype itself: Possible read error: a much larger clone is one base away. The chain carries TRBV20-1 and TRBJ2-5; D is uncertain. This CDR3 contains 12 residues. CDR1 is DFQATT and CDR2 is SNEGSKA in the germline V gene (reference sequence). The CDR3: CSARHQGQTHYF. CDR3 DNA: TGCAGTGCTAGACATCAAGGCCAGACCCACTACTTC.

This clonotype was seen many times. CDR3 bases: TGTGCCAGCAGCTTAACCGGGCGCTCTGGAAACACCATATATTTT. This gives the protein CASSLTGRSGNTIYF. This chain uses TRBV7-9 with TRBJ1-3, with no clear D. The germline V and J ends were trimmed by 2 bases and 0 bases, with 8 bases remaining between them. The CDR3 is 15 residues long. Germline CDR1 and CDR2: SEHNR and FQNEAQ (reference sequence).

This clonotype was seen a handful of times. The rearrangement links TRBV28 to TRBJ2-4; D is possibly TRBD1 (6 bases). CDR1 is MDHEN, CDR2 SYDVKM, per germline. The CDR3 covers 16 residues. V gave up 4 bases and J gave up 3 bases, with 16 bases separating them. The CDR3 reads CASSSLQGIGKNIQYF. CDR3 coding DNA: TGTGCCAGCAGTTCTTTACAGGGTATTGGCAAAAACATTCAGTACTTC.

This clonotype was detected ten times or more. The chain links TRBV6-1 to TRBJ2-5; no firm D call. Trimming pared 0 bases from V and 2 bases from J, leaving 19 bases between. Germline V gene lookup returns CDR1 MNHNS and CDR2 SASEGT. The length of the CDR3 is 18 residues. This chain's CDR3 is CASSEAQVGFLTQETQYF. For the CDR3, the DNA is TGTGCCAGCAGTGAAGCGCAAGTAGGGTTTCTTACACAAGAGACCCAGTACTTC.

Details on this clonotype: Germline and junction disagree at one end, which may indicate a read error. This chain joins TRBV6-2 or TRBV6-3 and TRBJ1-1; D is ambiguous. The length of the CDR3 is 14 residues. Germline assignment: CDR1 MNHEY and CDR2 SVGEGT. Written as DNA, the CDR3 is TGTGCCAGCAGTTACGAGGGCGCCGACACCGAAGCTTTCTTT. It codes for CASSYEGADTEAFF.

The genes are TRBV7-9 and TRBJ2-5; 9 bases match TRBD1. J was trimmed by 2 bases and V by 5 bases; bases with no gene match: 12. The CDR3 is 17 residues long. CDR1 is SEHNR and CDR2 is FQNEAQ in the germline V gene (reference sequence). CDR3 residues: CASSLRGQGQGQETQYF. The CDR3 DNA follows: TGTGCCAGCAGCCTTAGGGGCCAGGGACAGGGACAAGAGACCCAGTACTTC.

A word on this clonotype: This may be a read error, as it is one base from a much larger clone. The chain is built from TRBV6-5 and TRBJ2-3; no clear D. Germline V gene sequence: CDR1 MNHEY, CDR2 SVGAGI. The CDR3 runs to 14 residues. The CDR3 is CSSSLAWGTDTQYF. CDR3 DNA: TGTTCCAGCAGTCTCGCCTGGGGCACAGATACGCAGTATTTT.

Comments on this clonotype: Compared with germline, one end of the junction differs, possibly owing to a read error. The chain recombines TRBV14 with TRBJ2-1; 10 bases fit TRBD2. The V gene's germline CDR1 is SGHDN and CDR2 FVKESK. This CDR3 is built from 18 residues. The CDR3 protein is CASSQESRLLAGKNEQLF. CDR3 coding DNA: TGTGCCAGCAGCCAAGAATCTAGGCTACTAGCGGGAAAAAATGAGCAGTTATTC.